This T cell receptor (beta chain) was obtained from a study of cytomegalovirus exposure and HLA in healthy donors. Study results and caveats: Both high specificity and high sensitivity reportedly marked the classifier's diagnosis of cytomegalovirus status. Researchers had no immune exposure information except CMV serostatus available.

Regarding this clone: Its target is not known.

This PCR relied on a set of 60 Vbeta primers and 13 Jbeta primers. Using immunoSEQ multiplex PCR, the repertoire was profiled, and TCRdb retains in-frame clones only, with some absent. Of about 160,000 clones in the sample, roughly 72% were seen once. Sequenced input: PBMCs. The receptor's source is a middle-aged woman in good health and CMV-seronegative.

The DNA for the CDR3 is TGTGCCAGCAGTGAAATTTCCGGCGGGAGCCCCTACGAGCAGTACTTC. This sequence encodes CASSEISGGSPYEQYF. V gene TRBV6-1 combines with J gene TRBJ2-7; 7 bases map to TRBD2. Germline CDR1 is MNHNS and CDR2 is SASEGT. V was clipped by 2 bases and J by 2 bases; unmatched bases: 9. The CDR3 extends over 16 amino acids.